This T cell receptor (beta chain) emerged from a study of shared clonotypes between healthy human individuals (dated by TCRdb to the early 2020s). Broadly, across the study: Three men and a couple of women, aged 18 to 49 years, made up the cohort. For each donor, CD4 naive and CD4 memory were each given three plates, CD8 naive was given two plates, and CD8 memory was given one plate. The study deeply sequenced blood TCR repertoires of about 5 healthy adults to estimate repertoire size and the extent of clonotype sharing between individuals. To increase sequencing depth and limit assay-specific biases, different laboratories used diverse techniques to prepare libraries and sequence TCR repertoires. Per donor, leukapheresis produced somewhere between about 0.94 and 9 billion PBMCs.

As to this clone: Its recognized antigen is unknown. Base qualities are missing; no much larger clone stands one base away. Other DNA sequences in this sample translate to the same CDR3.

Using the deep immunoSEQ assay, TCR CDR3 regions were amplified from genomic DNA by multiplex PCR. Extracted genomic DNA from each cell subset was distributed evenly across all wells of several immunoSEQ 96-well plates, and each plate was treated as a replicate. Each replicate PCR for sorted subsets received about 220 ng genomic DNA, equal to some 32,000 T cell genomes. The purified libraries were quantified using a Qubit 3.0 fluorometer, sized with a Bioanalyzer 2100, and then quantified again using the KAPA Library Quantification kit. Every immunoSEQ 96-well plate was sequenced on a separate single-read 150-cycle Illumina NextSeq 550 flow cell. The study's own analysis went as follows. Because the immunoSEQ output held only junctional sequences and lacked quality scores, the filtering could not match the filtering applied to full-length reads. Sequences were annotated with PyIR, a Python wrapper for IgBLAST v1.9, using IMGT germline references to assign V/J genes and CDR3. Reads with weak V/J assignments (E-value above 1e-6), missing CDR3, stop codons, out-of-frame junctions, or ambiguous translated residues were removed. V3J clonotypes were defined as sequences sharing an identical inferred V gene, J gene, and CDR3 amino acid sequence. Percentage overlap between repertoires was computed as shared unique clonotypes divided by the size of the smaller repertoire. Repertoire richness was assessed with RTK rarefaction, the Chao1 estimator, and Recon v2.1 estimates of unobserved clonotypes. For all TCRbeta clonotypes obtained by the gDNA method from several donors, generation probabilities were computed with OLGA. Sourced from immuneACCESS, this table was stored by TCRdb with only in-frame sequences that have V and J called. A share of the clones is absent; for the studies checked, an unresolved V gene accounts for under half, and the remainder has no known explanation. The DNA gave D and trimming, while V, J and clone size come from that table. This sample gives fewer than 800,000 clones in total; around 92% of them show up just once. The leading ten clones occupy about 24% of the sample.

The cysteine opens and the phenylalanine closes a CDR3 of 12 amino acids. Left in the record is the CDR3 DNA by itself, 36 bases read in frame from the first base. Trimming removed 1 base from V and 4 bases from J, leaving 3 bases between the germline ends. The germline V gene (reference sequence) yields SEHNR for CDR1 and FQNEAQ for CDR2. For the CD8 naive samples, CD45RO-negative cells were positively selected for CCR7, yielding a CD45RA+CCR7+ population from which TemRA cells were excluded. Donors were healthy HIV-negative adults with no recently reported acute infections or vaccinations. Every donor was a Caucasian adult living in Nashville, Tennessee, USA. Blood was collected by leukapheresis, and PBMCs were isolated by Ficoll-Histopaque density gradient centrifugation and then cryopreserved in liquid nitrogen vapor phase. Purity and quantity of every magnetically sorted T cell population were checked by analytical flow cytometry. Each sorted fraction had its genomic DNA isolated and then quantified by UV absorbance on a Nanodrop 2000c.

Results the study describes overall, beyond this receptor: Higher generation probabilities were observed for clonotypes shared by all four sorted-subset donors than for non-shared clonotypes. Pairwise subsampling indicated that sequencing depth was expected to affect the degree of clonotype sharing among donors. Across a handful of donors, around 5% of naive CD4, 3% to 4% of naive CD8, roughly 2.3% of memory CD4, and approximately 0.4% of memory CD8 clonotypes were shared. Naive subsets generally had larger estimated clonotype richness than memory subsets did. Sampling was restricted to blood, and TCR repertoires in tissues likely differ from the TCR repertoires found in blood. Because the study included a small number of donors, the genetic and exposure-history diversity represented was limited. Incomplete sequencing was indicated by rarefaction of sorted-subset datasets, despite the large sequencing depth.

The sequenced sample consisted of naive CD8+ T cells sorted from blood. The sample's cell subset or site label is to be understood as: CD45RA+CCR7+. The chain is made from TRBV7-9 and TRBJ2-3, with an unclear D gene assignment. This TCR was sampled from a man aged 30 to 39 in good health. This receptor carries the CDR3 CASSLESDTQYF. The nucleotides are TGTGCCAGCAGCTTAGAGTCAGATACGCAGTATTTT.